The 17 T cell receptor beta chains below were found in one sample sequenced in a study of blood T cell repertoires in COVID-19. Produced via immunoSEQ multiplex PCR; TCRdb's table is partial and in-frame only. In the table there are approximately 170,000 clones, about 80% of which are singletons. Input material: peripheral blood. The source of these receptors is a woman older than 75 with acute or convalescent COVID-19.

The chain carries TRBV19 and TRBJ2-3, with 8 bases matching TRBD1. The ends lost 4 bases at V and 11 bases at J; junction bases unmatched: 8. The V gene's germline CDR1 is LNHDA and CDR2 SQIVND (reference sequence). This CDR3 contains 13 residues. The CDR3 DNA is TGTGCCAGTAGTAACAGGGGGGCGATACTGCAGTATTTT. Translating it yields CASSNRGAILQYF.

The chain combines TRBV28 with TRBJ1-1; D perhaps matches TRBD1 (5 bases). V dropped 2 bases and J dropped 4 bases, with 5 bases sitting between them. This CDR3 spans 12 amino acids. Germline V lookup: CDR1 MDHEN, CDR2 SYDVKM. CDR3 residues: CASSLRGTEAFF. The CDR3 DNA sequence: TGTGCCAGCAGTTTAAGGGGCACTGAAGCTTTCTTT.

This clone was picked up one time. The chain links TRBV11-3 to TRBJ2-1; possible D gene TRBD2, 5 bases. Trimming took off 5 bases at V and 4 bases at J, with 12 bases between the two ends. The length of the CDR3 is 14 residues. Looked up from germline, CDR1 is SGHNT and CDR2 is YENEEA. This CDR3 reads CASSLGVLYNEQFF. The DNA of the CDR3 is TGTGCCAGCAGCCTCGGGGTACTATACAATGAGCAGTTCTTC.

The gene calls are TRBV29-1 and TRBJ2-1, with no clear D. V lost 7 bases, J lost 4 bases, and 8 bases lay in between. The CDR3 sequence is 11 residues long. The germline gives CDR1 SQVTM, CDR2 ANQGSEA. The CDR3 nucleotides are TGCAGCGGCAGAGGTTACAATGAGCAGTTCTTC. Translating gives CSGRGYNEQFF.

In its sample, this clone was seen once. The chain carries TRBV15 and TRBJ2-1; 12 nucleotides agree with TRBD2. Trimming removed 0 bases from V and 9 bases from J; junction bases left unmatched: 9. The CDR3 loop spans 17 amino acids. Per germline, CDR1 LNHNV and CDR2 YYDKDF (reference sequence). Here the CDR3 reads CATSRDLLASGRGEQFF. The CDR3 DNA is TGTGCCACCAGCAGAGATCTGTTGGCTAGCGGGAGGGGTGAGCAGTTCTTC.

This rearrangement joins TRBV2 to TRBJ2-1; 10 bases agree with TRBD2. CDR1 is SNHLY and CDR2 is FYNNEI in the germline V gene. This CDR3 has 13 residues. Trimming cost V 7 bases and J 9 bases; bases outside gene matches: 6. As DNA, the CDR3 is TGTGCCAGCAAAGCGGGAGGGGGTGGTGAGCAGTTCTTC. Its protein is CASKAGGGGEQFF.

The chain carries TRBV25-1 and TRBJ2-2, with D perhaps matching TRBD1 (5 bases). Germline V CDR1 and CDR2: MGHDK, SYGVNS. The CDR3 is 14 amino acids. The germline V and J ends were trimmed by 4 bases and 3 bases, with 9 bases remaining between them. The DNA for the CDR3 is TGTGCCAGCAGTGGGCAGGGTGACACCGGGGAGCTGTTTTTT. Translated: CASSGQGDTGELFF.

This sequence joins TRBV5-1 and TRBJ2-7; TRBD2 aligns across 8 bases. V dropped 4 bases and J dropped 1; count of bases not matched to a gene: 7. The germline V gene encodes CDR1 SGHRS and CDR2 YFSETQ. The CDR3 runs to 15 residues. The CDR3 coding sequence is TGCGCCAGCAGCCCAACTAGCGGACCTTCCTACGAGCAGTACTTC. Protein product: CASSPTSGPSYEQYF.

This clone was seen just once. This chain joins TRBV19 and TRBJ1-2; the match to TRBD1 covers 10 bases. This CDR3 comprises 14 residues. The trim removed 4 bases at V and 7 bases at J, leaving 6 bases unmatched. Per the germline V gene, CDR1 is LNHDA and CDR2 is SQIVND (reference sequence). CDR3 nucleotide sequence: TGTGCCAGTAGTACCTCCGGGACAGGGGTTGGCTACACCTTC. It encodes CASSTSGTGVGYTF. Full variable domain (outside the CDR3, taken from reference TRBV19 and TRBJ1-2): DGGITQSPKYLFRKEGQNVTLSCEQNLNHDAMYWYRQDPGQGLRLIYYSQIVNDFQKGDIAEGYSVSREKKESFPLTVTSAQKNPTAFYLCASSTSGTGVGYTFGSGTRLTVV.

The V gene is TRBV30, the J gene TRBJ2-5, with D unresolved. Trimming took off 7 bases at V and 5 bases at J, with 17 bases between the two ends. In germline, CDR1 is GTSNPN, CDR2 SVGIG (reference sequence). CDR3 length equals 13 residues. The chain's CDR3 is CASEDLSAETQYF. As DNA, the CDR3 is TGTGCCTCCGAAGACCTCAGCGCCGAGACCCAGTACTTC.

This clone was found a few times. The chain employs TRBV28 and TRBJ2-1, with 9 bases aligning to TRBD1. The V and J ends lost 6 bases and 5 bases, in that order; junction bases with no gene match: 11. The V gene's germline CDR1 is MDHEN and CDR2 SYDVKM. This CDR3 is built from 16 residues. CDR3 sequence reads: CASRHPWTGDHNEQFF. The CDR3 DNA follows: TGTGCCAGCAGGCACCCTTGGACAGGGGACCACAATGAGCAGTTCTTC.

This clone was observed once. The gene calls are TRBV6-5 and TRBJ2-5; a possible D gene is TRBD1 (5 bases). V was pared by 5 bases and J by 3 bases, with 13 bases between. Germline CDR1 is MNHEY and CDR2 is SVGAGI. The CDR3 loop spans 14 amino acids. In DNA form, the CDR3 reads TGTGCCAGCAGTCCTTTCTCGACAGAAGAGACCCAGTACTTC. This gives the protein CASSPFSTEETQYF.

CDR3 nucleotide sequence: TGTGCCAGCACGCAAGACAGGGGGAGAGGAGAGACCCAGTACTTC. Protein: CASTQDRGRGETQYF. The J gene is TRBJ2-5, the V gene TRBV7-2; 9 bases match TRBD1. The CDR3 extends over 15 amino acids. CDR1 and CDR2 from the germline V gene are SGHTA and FQGNSA. Trimming at V came to 7 bases and at J to 4 bases, leaving 10 bases not matched to a gene.

Worth noting for this clone: Other DNA sequences from this sample encode an identical CDR3 as well. The chain employs TRBV24-1 and TRBJ1-4, with D unresolved. V shed 5 bases and J shed 8 bases, with 11 bases lying between them. The CDR3 is 13 residues long. The V gene's germline CDR1 is KGHDR and CDR2 SFDVKD. CDR3 residues: CATSGPGGEKLFF. The DNA of the CDR3 is TGTGCCACCAGTGGCCCGGGCGGGGAAAAACTGTTTTTT.

The genes are TRBV7-2 and TRBJ2-7, with D perhaps matching TRBD2 (6 bases). The germline V gene encodes CDR1 SGHTA and CDR2 FQGNSA. The length of the CDR3 is 14 residues. Trimming took off 5 bases at V and 3 bases at J, with 14 bases between the two ends. The CDR3: CASSPVAESYEQYF. The CDR3 DNA reads TGTGCCAGCAGCCCCGTAGCGGAAAGCTACGAGCAGTACTTC.

This chain uses TRBV3-1 (or the pseudogene TRBV3-2) with TRBJ2-1; D possibly corresponds to TRBD2 (6 bases). This CDR3 contains 16 residues. The germline gives CDR1 LGHDT, CDR2 YNNKEL (reference sequence). V dropped 4 bases and J dropped 6 bases, with 19 bases sitting between them. In DNA form, the CDR3 reads TGTGCCAGCAGCCCTACGGGGGAAGGGAACAGCAATGAGCAGTTCTTC. Translation: CASSPTGEGNSNEQFF.

This rearrangement joins TRBV4-2 to TRBJ2-1, with 9 nucleotides matching TRBD2. V was pared by 3 bases and J by 5 bases, with 5 bases of the junction left unmatched. Germline CDR1 is LGHNA and CDR2 is YNFKEQ. This CDR3 spans 15 amino acids. The CDR3 DNA follows: TGTGCCAGCAGCCAGTCACTAGCGGGCAACAATGAGCAGTTCTTC. Its translation is CASSQSLAGNNEQFF.